This entry lists 24 T cell receptor beta chains sequenced from one sample in a study of T cells in Graves' hyperthyroidism and ophthalmopathy. RNA transcripts yielded amplified TCR beta CDR3 regions. TCR CDR3 regions were first amplified by RT-PCR with HTBI primers. TCRdb re-called the multiplex PCR reads through MiXCR, storing one row per CDR3 protein. The sample consists of some 530,000 distinct CDR3 sequences, roughly 23% of them appearing once. Sequences were obtained from blood. These receptors all come from a woman between 65 and 79 years old with Graves' ophthalmopathy.

The gene calls are TRBV30 and TRBJ2-1; D is undetermined. The CDR3 covers 14 residues. Germline CDR1 is GTSNPN and CDR2 is SVGIG (reference sequence). Trimming left V 2 bases short and J 5 bases short, with 13 bases between. The CDR3 region is CAWSLGRLNNEQFF. CDR3 sequence (DNA): TGTGCCTGGAGTTTAGGCAGGTTGAACAATGAGCAGTTCTTC.

This clonotype was picked up a small number of times. This chain links TRBV7-8 with TRBJ1-1; no firm D call. Germline V gives CDR1 SGHVS, CDR2 FQNEAQ. V was trimmed by 3 bases and J by 8 bases, leaving 13 bases between them. The CDR3 loop spans 13 amino acids. The CDR3 bases are TGTGCCAGCAGCTTCTTTAGGAGAAGAGAAGCTTTCTTT. This sequence encodes CASSFFRRREAFF. Supplemented by reference TRBV7-8 and TRBJ1-1, the full variable domain reads GAGVSQSPRYKVAKRGQDVALRCDPISGHVSLFWYQQALGQGPEFLTYFQNEAQLDKSGLPSDRFFAERPEGSVSTLKIQRTQQEDSAVYLCASSFFRRREAFFGQGTRLTVV.

Only a few counts were recorded for this clonotype. This sequence joins TRBV2 and TRBJ2-7, with D perhaps matching TRBD2 (6 bases). The CDR3 runs to 13 residues. Trimming took 9 bases from V and 0 from J, leaving 12 bases between them. Germline CDR1 and CDR2: SNHLY and FYNNEI. DNA of the CDR3: TGTGCCAGTCGACTAGGAGTCTCCTACGAGCAGTACTTC. The encoded protein is CASRLGVSYEQYF.

This clonotype was seen repeatedly, ten times or more. The V and J genes are TRBV12-3 or TRBV12-4 and TRBJ2-2; D is undetermined. Trimming left V 6 bases short and J 4 bases short, with 9 bases between. This CDR3 is 13 amino acids long. DNA of the CDR3: TGTGCCAGCAGCCCTACCGCCACCGGGGAGCTGTTTTTT. Translation gives CASSPTATGELFF.

This clonotype was seen a few times. CDR3 residues: CAISQQGSSYNEQFF. The DNA for the CDR3 is TGTGCCATCAGCCAACAGGGAAGCTCCTACAATGAGCAGTTCTTC. This sequence joins TRBV10-3 and TRBJ2-1; D perhaps matches TRBD1 (6 bases). Germline values: CDR1 ENHRY, CDR2 SYGVKD. The CDR3 is 15 amino acids. V was pared by 6 bases and J by 0 bases, with 12 bases between.

This clonotype was detected many times. The rearrangement joins TRBV2 to TRBJ2-1; D possibly corresponds to TRBD2 (5 bases). Germline lookup yields CDR1 SNHLY and CDR2 FYNNEI. This CDR3 is 16 amino acids long. V shed 6 bases and J shed 4 bases, with 19 bases lying between them. The CDR3 protein is CASSGLGRRGYNEQFF. CDR3 DNA: TGTGCCAGCAGCGGATTGGGAAGAAGAGGGTACAATGAGCAGTTCTTC. Drawing the rest from reference TRBV2 and TRBJ2-1, the complete variable domain is EPEVTQTPSHQVTQMGQEVILRCVPISNHLYFYWYRQILGQKVEFLVSFYNNEISEKSEIFDDQFSVERPDGSNFTLKIRSTKLEDSAMYFCASSGLGRRGYNEQFFGPGTRLTVL.

Comments on this clonotype: This may come from a read error, since a much larger clone is one base off. The chain links TRBV12-3 or TRBV12-4 to TRBJ2-1; TRBD1 or TRBD2 may be the D gene (5 bases each). This CDR3 spans 13 amino acids. For the CDR3, the DNA is TGTGCCAGCAGCCCAGGGACCTACAATGAGCAGCTCTTC. Translating gives CASSPGTYNEQLF.

This clonotype appeared many times. The chain carries TRBV2 and TRBJ2-1; 9 positions match TRBD2. V lost 2 bases, J lost 10 bases, and 18 bases stayed unmatched. Germline loops: CDR1 SNHLY, CDR2 FYNNEI. CDR3 length equals 18 residues. The DNA for the CDR3 is TGTGCCAGCAGTGAAACGAACCCTTTCGGCGGGAGGGCTAGGGAGCAGTTCTTC. Translated, it gives CASSETNPFGGRAREQFF. The variable domain in full, completed from reference TRBV2 and TRBJ2-1, reads EPEVTQTPSHQVTQMGQEVILRCVPISNHLYFYWYRQILGQKVEFLVSFYNNEISEKSEIFDDQFSVERPDGSNFTLKIRSTKLEDSAMYFCASSETNPFGGRAREQFFGPGTRLTVL.

The chain couples TRBV6-2 or TRBV6-3 to TRBJ2-3; D remains ambiguous. V dropped 6 bases and J dropped 0 bases, with 10 bases sitting between them. Germline V gives CDR1 MNHEY, CDR2 SVGEGT. CDR3 length: 14 amino acids. The CDR3 nucleotides read TGTGCCAGCAGCCCACAAGGCAGCACAGATACGCAGTATTTT. Translating gives CASSPQGSTDTQYF.

The chain links TRBV19 to TRBJ2-3, with 9 positions matching TRBD2. Germline-derived CDR1 and CDR2 are LNHDA and SQIVND (reference sequence). J was trimmed by 1 base and V by 7 bases; bases with no gene match: 3. This CDR3 comprises 14 residues. The CDR3: CASTIAGGTDTQYF. CDR3 bases: TGTGCCAGTACAATAGCGGGGGGCACAGATACGCAGTATTTT.

The V gene is TRBV6-1, the J gene TRBJ2-2, with D tentatively TRBD2 (6 bases). V was cut by 6 bases and J by 4 bases, with 18 bases left in between. CDR1 is MNHNS and CDR2 is SASEGT in the germline V gene. The CDR3 runs 16 residues. The CDR3 DNA follows: TGTGCCAGCAGCTCCTGGGGGGTATCGGGCACCGGGGAGCTGTTTTTT. It codes for CASSSWGVSGTGELFF.

Ten or more counts support this clonotype. This chain links TRBV7-3 with TRBJ2-1, with 10 bases that match TRBD2. The CDR3 covers 15 residues. J gave up 6 bases and V 5 bases, and 7 bases lay outside the gene matches. The germline CDR1 and CDR2 sequences are SGHTA and FQGTGA. The CDR3 coding sequence is TGTGCCAGCAGCCACACTAGCGGGACCACCAATGAGCAGTTCTTC. As protein: CASSHTSGTTNEQFF.

In this sample, this clonotype turned up many times. This chain joins TRBV6-2 or TRBV6-3 and TRBJ2-2; no clear D gene. V was trimmed by 8 bases and J by 4 bases, leaving 11 bases between them. The CDR3 covers 13 residues. Germline assignment: CDR1 MNHEY and CDR2 SVGEGT. The CDR3 sequence is CASALWGTGELFF. The CDR3 bases are TGTGCCAGCGCCCTTTGGGGCACCGGGGAGCTGTTTTTT.

This clonotype was seen more than once but under ten times. The gene calls are TRBV9 and TRBJ2-1; 10 bases match TRBD2. V shed 0 bases and J 9 bases; nucleotides not matched to a gene: 6. The CDR3 runs to 15 residues. In germline, CDR1 is SGDLS, CDR2 YYNGEE. The chain's CDR3 is CASSVEVAGGSEQFF. The CDR3 DNA follows: TGTGCCAGCAGCGTAGAGGTAGCGGGAGGTTCTGAGCAGTTCTTC.

This clonotype was observed a handful of times. This may be a read error, as it is one base from a much larger clone. V and J are TRBV16 and TRBJ1-1; 7 bases map to TRBD1. Germline V gene data show CDR1 as KGHSY and CDR2 as FQNENV. The CDR3 runs to 14 residues. For the CDR3, the DNA is TGTGCCAGCAGCCTGACAGGGAGGAACACTAAAGCTTTCTTT. Protein product: CASSLTGRNTKAFF. Full variable domain (rest looked up from reference TRBV16 and TRBJ1-1): GEEVAQTPKHLVRGEGQKAKLYCAPIKGHSYVFWYQQVLKNEFKFLISFQNENVFDETGMPKERFSAKCLPNSPCSLEIQATKLEDSAVYFCASSLTGRNTKAFFGQGTRLTVV.

This clonotype was detected only a few times. The chain carries TRBV28 and TRBJ2-1; 8 nucleotides align to TRBD1. The CDR3 covers 15 residues. V lost 3 bases and J lost 3; bases outside the gene matches: 4. Looked up from germline, CDR1 is MDHEN and CDR2 is SYDVKM. CDR3 sequence: CASSLQGAYYNEQFF. CDR3 in DNA: TGTGCCAGCAGTTTGCAGGGGGCGTACTACAATGAGCAGTTCTTC.

The chain recombines TRBV5-1 with TRBJ2-3; 8 bases agree with TRBD1. This CDR3 spans 15 amino acids. CDR1 and CDR2 from the germline V gene are SGHRS and YFSETQ. After removal of 2 bases from V and 6 bases from J, the junction contained 8 bases not matched to a gene. CDR3 protein: CASSFRQGAADTQYF. Written as DNA, the CDR3 is TGCGCCAGCAGCTTTCGGCAGGGGGCCGCCGATACGCAGTATTTT.

This clonotype was recorded a few times. The chain uses TRBV6-5 and TRBJ2-2; D is unclear. Germline lookup yields CDR1 MNHEY and CDR2 SVGAGI. The CDR3 loop spans 14 amino acids. V gave up 2 bases and J gave up 2 bases, with 6 bases separating them. CDR3 protein: CASSYTTNTGELFF. In DNA form, the CDR3 reads TGTGCCAGCAGTTACACTACCAACACCGGGGAGCTGTTTTTT.

This clonotype was seen many times. This CDR3 is CASSLLPQNTEAFF. The DNA for the CDR3 is TGTGCCAGCAGTTTATTACCCCAGAACACTGAAGCTTTCTTT. V is TRBV28 and J is TRBJ1-1; unclear D gene. This CDR3 has 14 amino acids. The V end lost 1 base, the J end lost 1 base, and 7 bases lay between the germline ends. The V gene's germline CDR1 is MDHEN and CDR2 SYDVKM.

This clonotype was seen many times. This rearrangement joins TRBV28 to TRBJ2-1, with unresolved D. The V end lost 3 bases, the J end lost 6 bases, and 6 bases lay between the germline ends. There are 12 residues in the CDR3. Germline V gene data show CDR1 as MDHEN and CDR2 as SYDVKM. The CDR3 spells CASSLTVNEQFF. CDR3 nucleotides: TGTGCCAGCAGTTTGACGGTCAATGAGCAGTTCTTC.

Many counts were recorded for this clonotype. The chain couples TRBV6-1 to TRBJ2-3; D ambiguous. V was shortened by 5 bases and J by 6 bases, with 9 bases between the two germline ends. This CDR3 has 12 amino acids. Germline CDR1 reads MNHNS; CDR2 reads SASEGT. The CDR3 bases are TGTGCCAGCAGTCCAGCCGTGGATACGCAGTATTTT. It specifies CASSPAVDTQYF.

The chain has TRBV10-1 and TRBJ2-1; weak D call: TRBD1 (6 bases). Per germline, CDR1 WNHNN and CDR2 SYGVQD (reference sequence). The CDR3 is made up of 13 amino acids. V lost 3 bases to trimming and J lost 4 bases, with 7 bases between them. The CDR3 is CASSEQGYNEQFF. The CDR3 DNA reads as TGCGCCAGCAGTGAACAGGGATACAATGAGCAGTTCTTC.

In this sample, this clonotype turned up a few times. The CDR3 DNA is TGTGCCAGCAGTTCGGGACACCGAGGGAATGAAAAACTGTTTTTT. Translation: CASSSGHRGNEKLFF. This chain links TRBV25-1 with TRBJ1-4; weak D call: TRBD1 (6 bases). Germline CDR1 and CDR2: MGHDK and SYGVNS. V was trimmed by 5 bases and J by 5 bases, leaving 15 bases between them. This CDR3 contains 15 residues.

This clonotype was seen a few times. The chain has TRBV6-1 and TRBJ1-5; D gene ambiguous. Germline V lookup: CDR1 MNHNS, CDR2 SASEGT. The CDR3 runs to 17 residues. Trimming stripped 6 bases from V and 0 bases from J, with 18 bases between. CDR3 bases: TGTGCCAGCAGAGCGGACGGCGGGAGAAATAGCAATCAGCCCCAGCATTTT. The encoded protein is CASRADGGRNSNQPQHF.